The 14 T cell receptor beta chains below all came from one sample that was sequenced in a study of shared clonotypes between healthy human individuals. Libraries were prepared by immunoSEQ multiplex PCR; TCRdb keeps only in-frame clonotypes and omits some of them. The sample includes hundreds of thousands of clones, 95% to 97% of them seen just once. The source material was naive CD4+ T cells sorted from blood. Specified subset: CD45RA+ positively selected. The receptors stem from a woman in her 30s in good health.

CDR3 nucleotide sequence: TGTGCCAGCTCACACGGGACAGTTGAACTGTTTTTT. Translating it yields CASSHGTVELFF. The V and J genes are TRBV18 and TRBJ1-4, with 7 bases that match TRBD1. Germline V gene data show CDR1 as KGHSH and CDR2 as LQKENI. V lost 4 bases and J lost 12; bases outside the gene matches: 5. This CDR3 region has 12 residues.

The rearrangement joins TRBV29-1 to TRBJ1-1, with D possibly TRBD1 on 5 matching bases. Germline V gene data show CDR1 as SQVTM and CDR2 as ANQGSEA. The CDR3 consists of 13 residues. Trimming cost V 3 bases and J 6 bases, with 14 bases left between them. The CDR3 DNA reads TGCAGCGTTGATTACAGGATAGGCCCTGAAGCTTTCTTT. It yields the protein CSVDYRIGPEAFF.

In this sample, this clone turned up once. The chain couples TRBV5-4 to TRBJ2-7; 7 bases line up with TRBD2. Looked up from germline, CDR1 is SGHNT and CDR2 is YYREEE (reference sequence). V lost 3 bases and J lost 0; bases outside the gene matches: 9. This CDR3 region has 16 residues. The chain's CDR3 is CASSSPHGGSSYEQYF. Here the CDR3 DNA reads TGTGCCAGCAGCTCCCCCCATGGCGGGAGCTCCTACGAGCAGTACTTC.

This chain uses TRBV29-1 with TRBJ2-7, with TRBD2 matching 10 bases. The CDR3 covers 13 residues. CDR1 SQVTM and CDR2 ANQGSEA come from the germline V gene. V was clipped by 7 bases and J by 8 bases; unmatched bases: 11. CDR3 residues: CSAGDSGRPQQYF. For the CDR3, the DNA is TGCAGCGCTGGAGATAGCGGGAGGCCTCAGCAGTACTTC.

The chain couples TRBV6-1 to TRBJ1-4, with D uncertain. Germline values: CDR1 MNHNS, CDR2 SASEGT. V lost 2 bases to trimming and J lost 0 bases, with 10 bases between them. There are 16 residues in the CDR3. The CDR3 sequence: CASSELEGATNEKLFF. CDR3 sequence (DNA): TGTGCCAGCAGTGAATTGGAGGGAGCAACTAATGAAAAACTGTTTTTT.

This CDR3 reads CAWAGDNEQFF. The DNA for the CDR3 is TGTGCCTGGGCAGGGGACAATGAGCAGTTCTTC. The genes are TRBV30 and TRBJ2-1, with a weak D call TRBD1 (6 bases). The germline CDR1 and CDR2 sequences are GTSNPN and SVGIG (reference sequence). The V and J ends lost 5 bases and 5 bases respectively, with 7 bases between them. This CDR3 comprises 11 residues.

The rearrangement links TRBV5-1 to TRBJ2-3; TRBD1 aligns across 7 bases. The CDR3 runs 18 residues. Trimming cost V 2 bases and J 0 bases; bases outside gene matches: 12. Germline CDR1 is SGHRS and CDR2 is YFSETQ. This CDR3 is CASSFGTDYQSSTDTQYF. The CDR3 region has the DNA TGCGCCAGCAGCTTTGGGACAGACTATCAATCTAGCACAGATACGCAGTATTTT.

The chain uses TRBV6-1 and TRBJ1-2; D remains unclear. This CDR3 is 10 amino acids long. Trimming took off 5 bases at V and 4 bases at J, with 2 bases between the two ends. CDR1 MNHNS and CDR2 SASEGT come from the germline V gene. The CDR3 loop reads CASSFYGYTF. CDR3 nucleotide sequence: TGTGCCAGCAGTTTCTATGGCTACACCTTC.

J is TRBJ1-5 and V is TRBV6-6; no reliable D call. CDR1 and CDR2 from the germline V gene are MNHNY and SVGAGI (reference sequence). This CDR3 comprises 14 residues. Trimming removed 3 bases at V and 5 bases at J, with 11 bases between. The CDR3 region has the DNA TGTGCCAGCAGTTATCGGGGTAGGGATCAGCCCCAGCATTTT. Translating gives CASSYRGRDQPQHF.

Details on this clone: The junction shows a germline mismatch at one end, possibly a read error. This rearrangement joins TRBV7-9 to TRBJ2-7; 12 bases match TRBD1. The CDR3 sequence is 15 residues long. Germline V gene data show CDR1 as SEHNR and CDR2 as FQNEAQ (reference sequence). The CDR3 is CASSLVGTGGYEQHF. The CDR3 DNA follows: TGTGCCAGCAGCTTAGTTGGGACAGGGGGCTACGAGCAGCACTTC. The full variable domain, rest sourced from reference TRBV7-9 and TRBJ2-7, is DTGVSQNPRHKITKRGQNVTFRCDPISEHNRLYWYRQTLGQGPEFLTYFQNEAQLEKSRLLSDRFSAERPKGSFSTLEIQRTEQGDSAMYLCASSLVGTGGYEQHFGPGTRLTVT.

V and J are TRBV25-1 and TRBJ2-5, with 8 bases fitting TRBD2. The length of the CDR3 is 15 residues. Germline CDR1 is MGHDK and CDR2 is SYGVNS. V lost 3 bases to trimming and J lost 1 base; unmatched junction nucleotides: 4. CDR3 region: CASSDSGRAQETQYF. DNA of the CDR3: TGTGCCAGCAGTGACTCCGGGAGGGCCCAAGAGACCCAGTACTTC.

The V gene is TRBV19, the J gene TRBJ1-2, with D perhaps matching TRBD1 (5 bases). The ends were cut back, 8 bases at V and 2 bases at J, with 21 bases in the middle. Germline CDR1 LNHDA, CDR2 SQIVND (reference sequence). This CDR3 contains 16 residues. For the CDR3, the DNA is TGTGCCAGTTTCCCCGGTTGGGGGATCGGAAACTATGGCTACACCTTC. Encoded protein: CASFPGWGIGNYGYTF. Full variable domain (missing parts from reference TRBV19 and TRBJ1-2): DGGITQSPKYLFRKEGQNVTLSCEQNLNHDAMYWYRQDPGQGLRLIYYSQIVNDFQKGDIAEGYSVSREKKESFPLTVTSAQKNPTAFYLCASFPGWGIGNYGYTFGSGTRLTVV.

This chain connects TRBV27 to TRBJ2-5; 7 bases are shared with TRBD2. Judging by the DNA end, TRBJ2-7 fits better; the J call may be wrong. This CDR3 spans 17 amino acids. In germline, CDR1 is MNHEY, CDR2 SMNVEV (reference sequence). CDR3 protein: CASSLRQTSASSYEQYF. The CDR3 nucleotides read TGTGCCAGCAGTTTACGCCAAACTAGCGCCAGCTCCTACGAGCAGTACTTC.

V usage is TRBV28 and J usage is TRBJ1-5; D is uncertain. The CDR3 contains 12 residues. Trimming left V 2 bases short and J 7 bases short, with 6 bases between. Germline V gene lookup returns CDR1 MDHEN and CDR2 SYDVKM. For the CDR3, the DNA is TGTGCCAGCAGTTTACCAAGCCAGCCCCAGCATTTT. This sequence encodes CASSLPSQPQHF.